One and the same sample provided the 15 T cell receptor beta chains below, sequenced in a study of monozygotic twins with inflammatory bowel disease. TCRdb reworked the 5' RACE reads into one entry per CDR3 protein, no DNA. The listing contains approximately 400,000 distinct CDR3 sequences. Sequencing was done on a sample of blood. The receptor source for this set is a human donor with ulcerative colitis or Crohn's disease, or a healthy co-twin of an affected twin (not recorded which).

J is TRBJ2-4 and V is TRBV12-3 or TRBV12-4; TCRdb gives TRBD2 as the D gene, but with no DNA this cannot be confirmed. CDR3 length: 12 residues. CDR3 residues: CASRLRDSIQYF.

The V call is TRBV6-2 or TRBV6-3, the J call TRBJ1-1. The CDR3 runs to 12 residues. Germline V gives CDR1 MNHEY, CDR2 SVGEGT. The CDR3 loop is CASSEQHTEAFF.

J is TRBJ2-5 and V is TRBV27; TCRdb reports TRBD1, a call that lacks DNA to check it against. The CDR3 is 14 residues long. The germline V gene encodes CDR1 MNHEY and CDR2 SMNVEV (reference sequence). The CDR3 here is CASSQTGGASTQYF.

This sequence joins TRBV7-9 and TRBJ2-1; the D call of TRBD1 rests on TCRdb alone, since no DNA is present to check it. The CDR3 sequence is 14 residues long. Germline assignment: CDR1 SEHNR and CDR2 FQNEAQ (reference sequence). The CDR3 spells CASSLRGLGDEQFF. The whole variable domain, remainder taken from reference TRBV7-9 and TRBJ2-1, is DTGVSQNPRHKITKRGQNVTFRCDPISEHNRLYWYRQTLGQGPEFLTYFQNEAQLEKSRLLSDRFSAERPKGSFSTLEIQRTEQGDSAMYLCASSLRGLGDEQFFGPGTRLTVL.

The chain carries TRBV29-1 and TRBJ1-5; TCRdb's D call of TRBD1 is untestable without DNA. CDR3 length equals 13 residues. From germline, CDR1 is SQVTM and CDR2 ANQGSEA. CDR3 region: CSARGQDNQPQHF.

CDR3 region: CAISWGTEVGTEAFF. This chain joins TRBV10-3 and TRBJ1-1. CDR1 and CDR2 (germline): ENHRY, SYGVKD. There are 15 residues in the CDR3.

This CDR3 is CASSQVYRADTEAFF. The gene calls are TRBV4-2 and TRBJ1-1; the TRBD1 assignment by TCRdb is unverifiable without DNA. Germline V CDR1 and CDR2: LGHNA, YNFKEQ. The CDR3 has 15 amino acids.

The rearrangement joins TRBV28 to TRBJ1-2; TCRdb names TRBD1, which stays unverified in the absence of DNA. The CDR3 sequence is 13 residues long. Germline loops: CDR1 MDHEN, CDR2 SYDVKM. The CDR3 here is CASRPRGAYLYTF.

The V gene is TRBV4-1, the J gene TRBJ1-1; the TRBD1 assignment by TCRdb is unverifiable without DNA. CDR3 length: 16 residues. The germline V gene has CDR1 MGHRA and CDR2 YSYEKL. The CDR3 loop reads CASSHTGQPMNTEAFF.

V usage is TRBV29-1 and J usage is TRBJ2-3; the D call from TCRdb, TRBD1, cannot be confirmed without DNA. Germline V gene sequence: CDR1 SQVTM, CDR2 ANQGSEA. The CDR3 contains 12 residues. The CDR3 sequence: CSLRQGVDTQYF.

V usage is TRBV29-1 and J usage is TRBJ2-3; the TCRdb D gene call, TRBD1, has no DNA to confirm it. In germline, CDR1 is SQVTM, CDR2 ANQGSEA. The CDR3 totals 14 residues. The CDR3 here is CSVASGVDADTQYF.

J is TRBJ2-4 and V is TRBV6-1. This CDR3 spans 14 amino acids. Germline CDR1 is MNHNS and CDR2 is SASEGT. This chain's CDR3 is CASSDGVAKNIQYF.

The chain couples TRBV5-1 to TRBJ2-1; the TCRdb call, TRBD2, lacks DNA for checking. There are 14 residues in the CDR3. Germline CDR1 is SGHRS and CDR2 is YFSETQ. CDR3 residues: CASNGGGATNEQFF.

This sequence joins TRBV5-1 and TRBJ2-3; the D call of TRBD1 rests on TCRdb alone, since no DNA is present to check it. CDR3 length: 16 amino acids. Per germline, CDR1 SGHRS and CDR2 YFSETQ. The CDR3 region is CASRPLRGTSTDTQYF. Full variable domain (rest looked up from reference TRBV5-1 and TRBJ2-3): KAGVTQTPRYLIKTRGQQVTLSCSPISGHRSVSWYQQTPGQGLQFLFEYFSETQRNKGNFPGRFSGRQFSNSRSEMNVSTLELGDSALYLCASRPLRGTSTDTQYFGPGTRLTVL.

The chain uses TRBV28 and TRBJ1-4; the D call from TCRdb, TRBD1, cannot be confirmed without DNA. Germline CDR1 is MDHEN and CDR2 is SYDVKM. There are 15 residues in the CDR3. The CDR3 is CASSLITGGNEKLFF.